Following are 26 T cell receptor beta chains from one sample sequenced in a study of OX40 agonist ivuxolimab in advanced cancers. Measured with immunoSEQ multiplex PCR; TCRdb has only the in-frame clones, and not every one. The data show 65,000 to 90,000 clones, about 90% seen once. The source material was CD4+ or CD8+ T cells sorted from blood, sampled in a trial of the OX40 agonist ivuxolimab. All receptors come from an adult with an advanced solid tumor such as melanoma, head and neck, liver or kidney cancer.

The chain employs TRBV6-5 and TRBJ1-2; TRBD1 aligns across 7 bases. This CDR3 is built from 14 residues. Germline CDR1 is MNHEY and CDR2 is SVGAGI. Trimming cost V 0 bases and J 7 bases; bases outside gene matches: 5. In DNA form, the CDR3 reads TGTGCCAGCAGTTACTCGACAGGGATGGGTGGCTACACCTTC. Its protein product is CASSYSTGMGGYTF.

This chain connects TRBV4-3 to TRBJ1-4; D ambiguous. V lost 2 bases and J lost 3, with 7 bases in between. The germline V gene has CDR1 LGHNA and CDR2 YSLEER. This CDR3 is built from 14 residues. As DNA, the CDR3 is TGCGCCAGCAGCCAAAAATGGGCTAATGAAAAACTGTTTTTT. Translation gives CASSQKWANEKLFF.

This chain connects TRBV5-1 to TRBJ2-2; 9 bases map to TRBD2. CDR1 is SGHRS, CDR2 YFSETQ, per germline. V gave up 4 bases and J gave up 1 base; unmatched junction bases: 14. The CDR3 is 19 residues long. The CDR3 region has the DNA TGCGCCAGCAGCCCCAAGGGTAGCGGGGGCCGGAAGAACACCGGGGAGCTGTTTTTT. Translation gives CASSPKGSGGRKNTGELFF.

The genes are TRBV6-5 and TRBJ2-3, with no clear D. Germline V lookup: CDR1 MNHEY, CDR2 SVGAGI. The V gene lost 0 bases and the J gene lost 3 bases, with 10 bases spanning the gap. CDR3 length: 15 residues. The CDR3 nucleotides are TGTGCCAGCAGTTACTCGATATTGGCGACAGATACGCAGTATTTT. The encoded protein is CASSYSILATDTQYF.

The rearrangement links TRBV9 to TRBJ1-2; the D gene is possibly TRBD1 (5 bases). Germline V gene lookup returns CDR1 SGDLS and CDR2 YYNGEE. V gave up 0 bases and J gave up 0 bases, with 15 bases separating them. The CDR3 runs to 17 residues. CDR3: CASSVVPGGIPNYGYTF. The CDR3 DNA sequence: TGTGCCAGCAGCGTAGTCCCGGGGGGGATCCCTAACTATGGCTACACCTTC.

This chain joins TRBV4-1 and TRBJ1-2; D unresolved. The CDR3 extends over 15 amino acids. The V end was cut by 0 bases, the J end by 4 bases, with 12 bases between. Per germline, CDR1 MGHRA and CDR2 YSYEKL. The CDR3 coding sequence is TGCGCCAGCAGCCAAGAGGAGGGTGGCGTCTATGGCTACACCTTC. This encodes CASSQEEGGVYGYTF.

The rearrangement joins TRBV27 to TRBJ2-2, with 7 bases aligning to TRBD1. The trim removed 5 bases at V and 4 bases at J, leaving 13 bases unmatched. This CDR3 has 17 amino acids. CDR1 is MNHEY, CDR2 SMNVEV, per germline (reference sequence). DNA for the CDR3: TGTGCCAGCAGTCCAAGATACAGGGGCGGTGTCACCGGGGAGCTGTTTTTT. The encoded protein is CASSPRYRGGVTGELFF.

CDR3 sequence: CARNPAWASTDTQYF. CDR3 nucleotides: TGTGCCAGGAACCCAGCCTGGGCTAGCACAGATACGCAGTATTTT. This chain uses TRBV19 with TRBJ2-3, with D unclear. CDR3 length: 15 amino acids. V lost 9 bases and J 0 bases, leaving 16 bases between the germline ends. Germline CDR1 and CDR2: LNHDA and SQIVND (reference sequence).

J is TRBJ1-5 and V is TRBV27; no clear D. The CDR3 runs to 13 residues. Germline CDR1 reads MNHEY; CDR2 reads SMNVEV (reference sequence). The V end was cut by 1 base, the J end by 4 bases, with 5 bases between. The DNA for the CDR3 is TGTGCCAGCAGTTTATACATTAATCAGCCCCAGCATTTT. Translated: CASSLYINQPQHF.

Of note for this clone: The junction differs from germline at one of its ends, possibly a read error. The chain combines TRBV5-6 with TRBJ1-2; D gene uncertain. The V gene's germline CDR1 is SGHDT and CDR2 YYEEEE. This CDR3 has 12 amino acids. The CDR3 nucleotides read TGTGCCGGCAGGACTCCGCTTTATGGCTACACCTTC. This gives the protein CAGRTPLYGYTF. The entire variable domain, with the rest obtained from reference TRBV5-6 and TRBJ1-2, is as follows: DAGVTQSPTHLIKTRGQQVTLRCSPKSGHDTVSWYQQALGQGPQFIFQYYEEEERQRGNFPDRFSGHQFPNYSSELNVNALLLGDSALYLCAGRTPLYGYTFGSGTRLTVV.

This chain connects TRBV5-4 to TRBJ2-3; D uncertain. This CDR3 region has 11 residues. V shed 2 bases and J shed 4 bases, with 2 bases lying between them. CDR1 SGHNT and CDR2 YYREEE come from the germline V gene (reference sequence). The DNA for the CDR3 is TGTGCCAGCAGCTTCGCAGATACGCAGTATTTT. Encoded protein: CASSFADTQYF.

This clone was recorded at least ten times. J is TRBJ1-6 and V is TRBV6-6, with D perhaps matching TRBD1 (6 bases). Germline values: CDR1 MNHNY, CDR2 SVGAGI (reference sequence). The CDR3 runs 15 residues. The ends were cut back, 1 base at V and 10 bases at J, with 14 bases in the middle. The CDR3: CASSYLKQGGSPLHF. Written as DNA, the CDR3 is TGTGCCAGCAGTTACTTGAAACAGGGCGGGTCACCCCTCCACTTT.

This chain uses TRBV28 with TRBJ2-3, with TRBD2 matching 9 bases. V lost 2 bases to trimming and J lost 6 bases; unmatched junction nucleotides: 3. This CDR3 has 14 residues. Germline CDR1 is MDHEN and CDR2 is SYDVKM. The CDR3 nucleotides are TGTGCCAGCAGTTTAGCGGGGGGGACTGATACGCAGTATTTT. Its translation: CASSLAGGTDTQYF.

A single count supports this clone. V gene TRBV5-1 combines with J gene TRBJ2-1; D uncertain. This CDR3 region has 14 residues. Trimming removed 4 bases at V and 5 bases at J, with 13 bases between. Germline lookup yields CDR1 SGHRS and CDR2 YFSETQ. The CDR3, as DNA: TGCGCCAGCAGCCCCCGAATTCGAGACAATGAGCAGTTCTTC. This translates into CASSPRIRDNEQFF.

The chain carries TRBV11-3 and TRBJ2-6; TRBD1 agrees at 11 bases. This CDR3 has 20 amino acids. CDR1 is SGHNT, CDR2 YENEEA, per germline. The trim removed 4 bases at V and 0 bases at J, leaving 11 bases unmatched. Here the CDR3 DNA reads TGTGCCAGCAGCTATGCCACGGGGACAGGGGGGTTCTCTGGGGCCAACGTCCTGACTTTC. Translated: CASSYATGTGGFSGANVLTF.

The CDR3 loop is CASGLSRSSYNEQFF. The CDR3 DNA sequence: TGCGCCAGTGGGTTGTCGAGGAGCTCCTACAATGAGCAGTTCTTC. The chain is built from TRBV4-3 and TRBJ2-1; no firm D call. The CDR3 runs 15 residues. Per the germline V gene, CDR1 is LGHNA and CDR2 is YSLEER. V lost 9 bases and J lost 0, with 15 bases in between.

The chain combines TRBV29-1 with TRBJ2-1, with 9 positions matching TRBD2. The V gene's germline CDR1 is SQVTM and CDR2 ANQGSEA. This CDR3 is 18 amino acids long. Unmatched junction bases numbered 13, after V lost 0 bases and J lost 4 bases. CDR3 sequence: CSVEDRMAREGLYNEQFF. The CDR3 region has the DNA TGCAGCGTTGAAGATCGGATGGCGCGGGAGGGCCTTTACAATGAGCAGTTCTTC.

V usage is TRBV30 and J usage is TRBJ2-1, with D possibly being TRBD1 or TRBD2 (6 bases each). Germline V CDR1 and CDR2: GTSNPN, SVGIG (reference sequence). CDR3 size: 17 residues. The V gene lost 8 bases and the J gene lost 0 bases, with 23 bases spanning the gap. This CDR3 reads CARSRGETYSSYNEQFF. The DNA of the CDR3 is TGTGCCCGCTCGAGGGGGGAAACTTACAGCTCCTACAATGAGCAGTTCTTC. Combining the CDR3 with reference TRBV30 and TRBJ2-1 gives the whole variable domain SQTIHQWPATLVQPVGSPLSLECTVEGTSNPNLYWYRQAAGRGLQLLFYSVGIGQISSEVPQNLSASRPQDRQFILSSKKLLLSDSGFYLCARSRGETYSSYNEQFFGPGTRLTVL.

DNA for the CDR3: TGTGCCAGCAGCTGGGGGACCCCCCAGAAGACCCAGTACTTC. Residues: CASSWGTPQKTQYF. This sequence joins TRBV5-6 and TRBJ2-5; tentatively, D is TRBD1 or TRBD2 (5 bases each). The germline V gene has CDR1 SGHDT and CDR2 YYEEEE. V shed 3 bases and J shed 6 bases, with 15 bases lying between them. The CDR3 is 14 amino acids.

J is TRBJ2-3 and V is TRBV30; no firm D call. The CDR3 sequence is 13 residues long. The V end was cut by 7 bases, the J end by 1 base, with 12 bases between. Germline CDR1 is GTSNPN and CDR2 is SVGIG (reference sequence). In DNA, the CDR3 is TGTGCCTTAGAGGACGGAGGCACAGATACGCAGTATTTT. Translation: CALEDGGTDTQYF.

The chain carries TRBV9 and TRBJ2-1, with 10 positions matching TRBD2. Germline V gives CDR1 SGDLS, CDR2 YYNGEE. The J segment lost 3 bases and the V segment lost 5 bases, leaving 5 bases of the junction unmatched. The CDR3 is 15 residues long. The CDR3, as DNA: TGTGCCAGCAGTCCTAGCGGGAGTATCTACAATGAGCAGTTCTTC. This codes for CASSPSGSIYNEQFF.

The CDR3 region is CASSPDGQPQHF. The CDR3, as DNA: TGTGCCAGCAGTCCGGACGGACAGCCCCAGCATTTT. This chain links TRBV28 with TRBJ1-5, with D uncertain. The CDR3 has 12 residues. CDR1 is MDHEN and CDR2 is SYDVKM in the germline V gene. V was cut by 5 bases and J by 7 bases, with 9 bases left in between.

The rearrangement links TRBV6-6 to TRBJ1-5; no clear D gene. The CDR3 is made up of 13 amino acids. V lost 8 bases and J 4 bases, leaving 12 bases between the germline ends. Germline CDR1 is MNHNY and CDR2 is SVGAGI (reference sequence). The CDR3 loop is CASGRMENQPQHF. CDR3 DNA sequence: TGTGCCAGCGGGAGGATGGAGAATCAGCCCCAGCATTTT.

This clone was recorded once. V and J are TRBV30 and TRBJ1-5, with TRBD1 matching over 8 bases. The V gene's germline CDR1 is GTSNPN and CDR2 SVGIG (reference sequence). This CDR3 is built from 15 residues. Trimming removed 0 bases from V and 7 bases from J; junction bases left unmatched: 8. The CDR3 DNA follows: TGTGCCTGGAGTGTACTTCAGGGGGCACAGCAGCCCCAGCATTTT. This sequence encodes CAWSVLQGAQQPQHF. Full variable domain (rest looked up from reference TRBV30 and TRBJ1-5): SQTIHQWPATLVQPVGSPLSLECTVEGTSNPNLYWYRQAAGRGLQLLFYSVGIGQISSEVPQNLSASRPQDRQFILSSKKLLLSDSGFYLCAWSVLQGAQQPQHFGDGTRLSIL.

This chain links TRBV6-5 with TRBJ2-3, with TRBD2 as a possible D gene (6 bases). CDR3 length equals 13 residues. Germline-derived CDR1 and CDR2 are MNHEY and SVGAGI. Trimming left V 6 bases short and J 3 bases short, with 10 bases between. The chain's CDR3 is CASRGSGTDTQYF. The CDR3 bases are TGTGCCAGCAGGGGCAGCGGGACAGATACGCAGTATTTT.

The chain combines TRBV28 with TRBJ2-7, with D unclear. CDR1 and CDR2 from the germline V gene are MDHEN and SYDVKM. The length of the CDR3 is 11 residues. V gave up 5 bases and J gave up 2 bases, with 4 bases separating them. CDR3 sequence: CASSLTYEQYF. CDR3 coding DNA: TGTGCCAGCAGTCTCACCTACGAGCAGTACTTC.